Below are 19 T cell receptor beta chains sequenced from a single sample in a study of molecular identifiers for immune sequencing clone quantification. TCRdb redid the calling of the PCR reads with MiXCR, one entry per CDR3 protein. The sample shows 350,000 or so distinct CDR3 sequences, 20% to 25% of them seen only once. Input material: naive CD8+ T cells from blood, with Jurkat cell RNA spiked in. As to subset: FACS-sorted CD8+CD4-CCR7+CD45RA+ naive T cells. These receptors all come from a human donor in good health. Some libraries in this study had Jurkat cell RNA spiked in.

This clonotype came up many times. The chain has TRBV7-8 and TRBJ2-7, with TRBD1 matching 9 bases. The CDR3 is 15 residues long. With V trimmed by 5 bases and J by 3 bases, 8 bases remained unmatched. CDR1 is SGHVS and CDR2 is FQNEAQ in the germline V gene. Here the CDR3 reads CASSDPQGAGYEQYF. The CDR3 DNA follows: TGTGCCAGCAGCGACCCACAGGGGGCGGGCTACGAGCAGTACTTC.

Ten or more counts support this clonotype. The rearrangement joins TRBV6-2 or TRBV6-3 to TRBJ1-1; the D is unclear. Looked up from germline, CDR1 is MNHEY and CDR2 is SVGEGT. The V gene lost 8 bases and the J gene lost 4 bases, with 8 bases spanning the gap. This CDR3 has 11 amino acids. The CDR3 sequence is CASGHITEAFF. The CDR3 DNA reads TGTGCCAGCGGGCACATCACTGAAGCTTTCTTT.

This clonotype was recorded a few times. The rearrangement uses TRBV30 and TRBJ2-3; 9 bases fit TRBD2. Germline values: CDR1 GTSNPN, CDR2 SVGIG (reference sequence). The CDR3 spans 16 residues. V dropped 0 bases and J dropped 4; count of bases not matched to a gene: 8. This chain's CDR3 is CAWSVGAGGPADTQYF. CDR3 bases: TGTGCCTGGAGTGTTGGGGCGGGGGGGCCAGCAGATACGCAGTATTTT.

This chain joins TRBV6-2 or TRBV6-3 and TRBJ1-1, with D possibly TRBD1 on 5 matching bases. Looked up from germline, CDR1 is MNHEY and CDR2 is SVGEGT. V was cut by 10 bases and J by 0 bases, with 12 bases left in between. The CDR3 is made up of 13 amino acids. The DNA for the CDR3 is TGTGCCATTTCGACAGCAGTGAACACTGAAGCTTTCTTT. This gives the protein CAISTAVNTEAFF.

This clonotype has ten or more counts. This chain uses TRBV6-2 or TRBV6-3 with TRBJ1-1; no clear D. Germline V lookup: CDR1 MNHEY, CDR2 SVGEGT. Between the trimmed V and J ends, which lost 3 bases and 1 base, there was a span of 9 bases. This CDR3 has 14 residues. In DNA form, the CDR3 reads TGTGCCAGCAGTTATTTAACACAGAACACTGAAGCTTTCTTT. Translated: CASSYLTQNTEAFF.

For this clonotype: This may be a read error, as it is one base from a much larger clone. The chain carries TRBV11-2 and TRBJ2-1; 10 positions agree with TRBD2. Per the germline V gene, CDR1 is SGHAT and CDR2 is FQNNGV. V lost 0 bases, J lost 4 bases, and 3 bases stayed unmatched. CDR3 size: 16 residues. The CDR3 loop is CASSLDKTSGYNEQFF. The CDR3, as DNA: TGTGCCAGCAGCTTAGATAAGACTAGCGGGTACAATGAGCAGTTCTTC.

This clonotype was counted at least ten times. V usage is TRBV12-3 or TRBV12-4 and J usage is TRBJ2-3; TRBD2 matches 7 bases. J lost 2 bases, V lost 6 bases, and 8 bases had no gene match. The length of the CDR3 is 15 residues. The CDR3 loop is CASRFGGSLTDTQYF. The CDR3 coding sequence is TGTGCCAGCAGATTCGGGGGGTCCCTCACAGATACGCAGTATTTT.

As regards this clonotype: A much larger clone differs by one base, so this may be a read error. V gene TRBV12-3 or TRBV12-4 combines with J gene TRBJ2-2; D gene unclear. V was cut by 6 bases and J by 3 bases, with 8 bases left in between. The CDR3 extends over 13 amino acids. For the CDR3, the DNA is TGTGCCAGCAGCCATCTAGACACCGGGGAGCTGTTTTTT. Translation: CASSHLDTGELFF.

About this clonotype: A read error is possible here, since a much larger clone lies one base away. This chain uses TRBV13 with TRBJ2-5; no clear D gene. This CDR3 comprises 12 residues. Per germline, CDR1 PRHDT and CDR2 FYEKMQ (reference sequence). CDR3 coding DNA: TGTGCCAGCAGCTTAGATAGGATCACCCGGTACTTC. Its translation: CASSLDRITRYF.

Concerning this clonotype itself: Given a much more abundant clone one base away, this may be a read error. This sequence joins TRBV19 and TRBJ2-3; TRBD1 matches 9 bases. Trimming removed 4 bases from V and 10 bases from J; junction bases left unmatched: 12. The V gene's germline CDR1 is LNHDA and CDR2 SQIVND (reference sequence). The CDR3 length is 15 residues. This chain's CDR3 is CASSNRGQGSDAQYF. The DNA of the CDR3 is TGTGCCAGTAGTAATAGGGGACAGGGCAGCGATGCGCAGTATTTT.

Note on this clonotype: A much larger clonotype is one base distant, so this may be a read error. J is TRBJ2-3 and V is TRBV12-3 or TRBV12-4; 9 nucleotides agree with TRBD1. The CDR3 sequence is 17 residues long. CDR3 in DNA: TGTGCCAGCAGTTCTACCCCGGGACAGGGAGGCACAGGTACGCAGTATTTT. Its protein is CASSSTPGQGGTGTQYF.

This clonotype was picked up many times. The chain carries TRBV5-6 and TRBJ1-5; D may be TRBD1 (5 bases). Germline V CDR1 and CDR2: SGHDT, YYEEEE. This CDR3 is built from 14 residues. V lost 6 bases to trimming and J lost 7 bases, with 17 bases between them. This CDR3 reads CASTFGGRDQPQHF. For the CDR3, the DNA is TGTGCCAGCACCTTCGGAGGCAGGGACCAGCCCCAGCATTTT. The variable domain in full, with the rest retrieved from reference TRBV5-6 and TRBJ1-5, is DAGVTQSPTHLIKTRGQQVTLRCSPKSGHDTVSWYQQALGQGPQFIFQYYEEEERQRGNFPDRFSGHQFPNYSSELNVNALLLGDSALYLCASTFGGRDQPQHFGDGTRLSIL.

This clonotype was observed many times. This chain connects TRBV9 to TRBJ2-5; TRBD1 is a possible D gene (6 bases). V shed 4 bases and J shed 2 bases, with 12 bases lying between them. CDR1 SGDLS and CDR2 YYNGEE come from the germline V gene. This CDR3 is 14 amino acids long. In DNA form, the CDR3 reads TGTGCCAGCAGCCGACGGACAGAACAAGAGACCCAGTACTTC. Protein sequence: CASSRRTEQETQYF.

In the case of this clonotype: A much larger clone lies a single base off, so this may be a read error. This sequence joins TRBV6-2 or TRBV6-3 and TRBJ2-4; D is undetermined. The CDR3 extends over 8 amino acids. CDR1 MNHEY and CDR2 SVGEGT come from the germline V gene. In nucleotides, the CDR3 is TGTACCAGCCACATTCAGTACTTC. It yields the protein CTSHIQYF.

This clonotype came up a few times. This chain connects TRBV19 to TRBJ2-1; the match to TRBD1 covers 12 bases. The CDR3 is 12 amino acids. Trimming removed 10 bases from V and 9 bases from J; junction bases left unmatched: 4. Germline V lookup: CDR1 LNHDA, CDR2 SQIVND (reference sequence). For the CDR3, the DNA is TGTGCCACGGGACAGGGGGCGAGTGAGCAGTTCTTC. It specifies CATGQGASEQFF.

This clonotype appeared many times. The chain employs TRBV4-1 and TRBJ1-1, with TRBD1 identical over 7 bases. With 5 bases clipped from V and 7 bases from J, the junction kept 10 bases outside the gene matches. The CDR3 runs to 14 residues. Germline CDR1 is MGHRA and CDR2 is YSYEKL. CDR3 in amino acids: CASSGAGGWDEAFF. The CDR3 DNA is TGCGCCAGCAGCGGGGCAGGGGGTTGGGATGAAGCTTTCTTT.

This clonotype has more than one count but fewer than ten. The genes are TRBV19 and TRBJ2-5; no clear D. In germline, CDR1 is LNHDA, CDR2 SQIVND (reference sequence). The CDR3 is 13 amino acids. V lost 6 bases, J lost 3 bases, and 11 bases lay in between. CDR3 sequence: CASSYHSEETQYF. The CDR3 nucleotides read TGTGCCAGTAGCTACCACTCGGAAGAGACCCAGTACTTC.

This clonotype was observed once. This chain uses TRBV6-2 or TRBV6-3 with TRBJ2-3; TRBD1 agrees at 9 bases. The CDR3 length is 17 residues. Looked up from germline, CDR1 is MNHEY and CDR2 is SVGEGT. V trimming: 11 bases; J trimming: 2 bases; junction bases outside the gene matches: 17. The CDR3 is CACNHEAGTGYTDTQYF. In DNA, the CDR3 is TGTGCCTGCAACCACGAGGCCGGGACAGGGTACACAGATACGCAGTATTTT.

The table lists this clonotype with many counts. CDR3 sequence reads: CSVEAQGLADSYEQYF. The CDR3 DNA follows: TGCAGCGTTGAAGCGCAGGGACTAGCGGACTCCTACGAGCAGTACTTC. The chain is built from TRBV29-1 and TRBJ2-7; 11 nucleotides line up with TRBD2. The germline V gene has CDR1 SQVTM and CDR2 ANQGSEA. The CDR3 contains 16 residues. J was trimmed by 0 bases and V by 1 base; bases with no gene match: 5.